This TCR beta chain was found in a study of blood T cell repertoires in COVID-19. Study details: Samples of COVID-19 (acute and convalescent) were obtained from the United States, Italy and Spain. Nucleic acid was either cDNA or gDNA, and it came from T cells, B-cell-depleted T cells, or PBMCs.

Source study methods: Reference gene primer amplification yielded estimated nucleated cell counts. Clones were read by immunoSEQ multiplex PCR, and TCRdb kept only the in-frame ones, dropping some. That table supplies the V and J calls and clone size; D and trimming were determined from the DNA. The repertoire holds a few hundred thousand clones, with roughly 82% as singletons. This clone has more than one count but fewer than ten. The source is a man between 35 and 55 years old who had recovered from COVID-19. The sequenced sample was peripheral blood.

CDR3 DNA: TGCGCCAGCAGCTTGAGAGGACAGGGGGATTTACCTAGCTCCTACGAGCAGTACTTC. This encodes CASSLRGQGDLPSSYEQYF. J is TRBJ2-7 and V is TRBV5-1; 10 positions agree with TRBD1. The CDR3 runs to 19 residues. After removal of 1 base from V and 0 bases from J, the junction contained 13 bases not matched to a gene. Germline values: CDR1 SGHRS, CDR2 YFSETQ.